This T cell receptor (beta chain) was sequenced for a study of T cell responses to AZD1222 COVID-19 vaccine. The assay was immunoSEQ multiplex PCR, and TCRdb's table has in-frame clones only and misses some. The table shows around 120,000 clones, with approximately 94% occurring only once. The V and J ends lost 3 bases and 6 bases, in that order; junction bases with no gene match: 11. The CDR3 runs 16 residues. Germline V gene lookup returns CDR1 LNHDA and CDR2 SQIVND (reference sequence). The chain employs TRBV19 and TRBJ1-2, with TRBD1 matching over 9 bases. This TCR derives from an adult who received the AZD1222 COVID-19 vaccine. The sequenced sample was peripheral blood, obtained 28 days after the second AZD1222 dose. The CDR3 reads CASSIIRPGQGHGYTF. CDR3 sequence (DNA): TGTGCCAGTAGTATCATTCGGCCGGGACAGGGACATGGCTACACCTTC.